A single sample gave rise to the 14 T cell receptor beta chains below, sequenced in a study of cytomegalovirus exposure and HLA in healthy donors. PCR primers comprised 60 Vbeta and 13 Jbeta primers. This table comes from immunoSEQ multiplex PCR, and its TCRdb copy is limited to in-frame clones, with some not included. Of around 190,000 clones listed, 65% to 85% are singletons. Sequencing input: PBMCs. The receptors originated from a man in his sixties in good health and CMV-seronegative.

The V gene is TRBV11-3, the J gene TRBJ1-3, with D unclear. CDR1 and CDR2 from the germline V gene are SGHNT and YENEEA. The CDR3 covers 16 residues. V was clipped by 3 bases and J by 3 bases, with 15 bases between them. The CDR3 DNA is TGTGCCAGCAGCTTTAACGGGAACACGTTTGGAAACACCATATATTTT. Translation gives CASSFNGNTFGNTIYF.

This clone came up a few times. The V and J genes are TRBV29-1 and TRBJ1-2; 8 nucleotides line up with TRBD1. Germline CDR1 and CDR2: SQVTM and ANQGSEA. V gave up 6 bases and J gave up 2 bases; unmatched junction bases: 5. The CDR3 is made up of 13 amino acids. CDR3 region: CSVETGANYGYTF. The CDR3, as DNA: TGCAGCGTAGAGACAGGGGCGAACTATGGCTACACCTTC.

The V call is TRBV27, the J call TRBJ2-1; TRBD2 might be the D (7 bases). The CDR3 sequence is 16 residues long. Trimming cost V 7 bases and J 1 base, with 17 bases left between them. Germline V gives CDR1 MNHEY, CDR2 SMNVEV (reference sequence). CDR3 bases: TGTGCCAGCACCTGGGGGGCGGGGGATTCCTACAATGAGCAGTTCTTC. It yields the protein CASTWGAGDSYNEQFF.

The rearrangement uses TRBV10-2 and TRBJ1-3; possible D gene TRBD1, 5 bases. Looked up from germline, CDR1 is WSHSY and CDR2 is SAAADI. The CDR3 is 16 amino acids. The V gene lost 4 bases and the J gene lost 0 bases, with 13 bases spanning the gap. The chain's CDR3 is CASSVSQGNSGNTIYF. CDR3 coding DNA: TGCGCCAGCAGTGTGTCCCAGGGTAACTCTGGAAACACCATATATTTT.

The chain carries TRBV9 and TRBJ2-7, with TRBD2 as a possible D gene (6 bases). V shed 2 bases and J shed 5 bases, with 11 bases lying between them. CDR3 length equals 13 residues. Germline V gene lookup returns CDR1 SGDLS and CDR2 YYNGEE. CDR3 protein: CASSVRGVDEQYF. Here the CDR3 DNA reads TGTGCCAGCAGCGTGCGGGGAGTTGACGAGCAGTACTTC.

This clone has more than one count but fewer than ten. The rearrangement links TRBV25-1 to TRBJ2-1, with 14 bases identical to TRBD2. V gave up 8 bases and J gave up 0 bases; unmatched junction bases: 0. Germline assignment: CDR1 MGHDK and CDR2 SYGVNS. This CDR3 spans 15 amino acids. The CDR3 DNA is TGTGCCAGCGGACTAGCGGGAGGCTCCTACAATGAGCAGTTCTTC. It yields the protein CASGLAGGSYNEQFF.

The chain carries TRBV29-1 and TRBJ2-7, with 11 nucleotides matching TRBD2. Trimming cost V 4 bases and J 6 bases; bases outside gene matches: 2. Germline loops: CDR1 SQVTM, CDR2 ANQGSEA. This CDR3 contains 12 residues. The CDR3 here is CSVASGGPEQYF. CDR3 DNA sequence: TGCAGCGTTGCTAGCGGGGGGCCCGAGCAGTACTTC.

The chain joins TRBV9 to TRBJ2-7; D perhaps matches TRBD1 (5 bases). Between the trimmed V and J ends, which lost 0 bases and 5 bases, there was a span of 15 bases. The CDR3 contains 15 residues. Germline-derived CDR1 and CDR2 are SGDLS and YYNGEE. The chain's CDR3 is CASSVGLRVVNEQYF. The CDR3 DNA reads as TGTGCCAGCAGCGTAGGTCTCAGGGTTGTCAACGAGCAGTACTTC.

As regards this clone: Additional DNA sequences in this sample encode the identical CDR3. This chain links TRBV7-9 with TRBJ1-1; D is possibly TRBD1 (6 bases). The V end was cut by 5 bases, the J end by 8 bases, with 12 bases between. Germline CDR1 SEHNR, CDR2 FQNEAQ (reference sequence). CDR3 size: 12 residues. Here the CDR3 reads CASSLGQPEAFF. CDR3 nucleotides: TGTGCCAGCAGCCTCGGACAGCCAGAAGCTTTCTTT.

This clone was seen once. The CDR3: CASSDSGQGVIVSNQPQHF. The CDR3 DNA sequence: TGTGCCAGCAGTGACTCGGGACAGGGGGTAATCGTTAGCAATCAGCCCCAGCATTTT. The J gene is TRBJ1-5, the V gene TRBV2; 11 bases match TRBD1. The V segment lost 3 bases and the J segment 0 bases; nucleotides outside the gene matches: 10. The CDR3 covers 19 residues. CDR1 is SNHLY, CDR2 FYNNEI, per germline.

The chain links TRBV7-3 to TRBJ2-7; a weak D match, TRBD2 (5 bases). Germline values: CDR1 SGHTA, CDR2 FQGTGA. The CDR3 totals 13 residues. V gave up 1 base and J gave up 5 bases, with 9 bases separating them. The CDR3 region has the DNA TGTGCCAGCAGCTTAAGTATCGGGGACGAGCAGTACTTC. This sequence encodes CASSLSIGDEQYF.

This clone was detected a few times. This chain joins TRBV19 and TRBJ2-2; 9 nucleotides align to TRBD1. The CDR3 totals 13 residues. Germline V gives CDR1 LNHDA, CDR2 SQIVND (reference sequence). V gave up 7 bases and J gave up 8 bases; unmatched junction bases: 5. This CDR3 reads CASIQGARGELFF. CDR3 nucleotide sequence: TGTGCCAGTATACAGGGGGCGCGAGGGGAGCTGTTTTTT.

The chain is built from TRBV9 and TRBJ2-2; 9 bases fit TRBD2. The CDR3 contains 19 residues. J gave up 6 bases and V 2 bases, and 17 bases lay outside the gene matches. The germline gives CDR1 SGDLS, CDR2 YYNGEE. CDR3 nucleotides: TGTGCCAGCAGCGTCGGGGCGGGAGGGGCTCTCGAGAGGGCCGGGGAGCTGTTTTTT. It encodes CASSVGAGGALERAGELFF.

This clone was detected only once. This chain joins TRBV9 and TRBJ2-3; 8 bases line up with TRBD2. The ends lost 2 bases at V and 3 bases at J; junction bases unmatched: 5. This CDR3 has 15 residues. The germline CDR1 and CDR2 sequences are SGDLS and YYNGEE. Written as DNA, the CDR3 is TGTGCCAGCAGCGTTAGCGGGATCAGGACAGATACGCAGTATTTT. It encodes CASSVSGIRTDTQYF.